These T cell receptor beta chains were read from a single sample in a study of T-cell reconstitution after alpha-beta-depleted transplantation in children. Using its own MiXCR run on the PCR reads, TCRdb lists one record per CDR3 protein. The sample has 25,000 to 35,000 distinct CDR3 sequences; 6% to 8.5% are singletons. The material was peripheral blood, obtained 60 days after TCRalphabeta/CD19-depleted stem cell transplant. The receptor set was obtained from a child under two years old who had a stem cell transplant for acute myeloid leukemia, so the T cells may come from the graft donor. Both conserved end residues are part of each CDR3. Each record gives: D gene, V gene, clone size, J gene, CDR3 protein, CDR3 DNA. The D gene is left open where the match is weak. Some rows have no size entry. The others give once, few or many, or a class for an expanded clone.

TRBD2	TRBV20-1	many	TRBJ2-1	CSAIAGGLHNEQFF	TGCAGTGCTATTGCGGGGGGCCTACACAATGAGCAGTTCTTC
-	TRBV9	many	TRBJ2-1	CASSVVPGAYNEQFF	TGTGCCAGCAGCGTAGTTCCCGGGGCGTACAATGAGCAGTTCTTC
-	TRBV9	many	TRBJ1-3	CASSVGQSSGNTIYF	TGTGCCAGCAGCGTCGGACAGTCCTCTGGAAACACCATATATTTT
-	TRBV27	few	TRBJ1-5	CASRGIGPQPQHF	TGTGCCAGCAGGGGAATAGGGCCCCAGCCCCAGCATTTT
-	TRBV7-2	many	TRBJ1-4	CASSLGSIYEKLFF	TGTGCCAGCAGCTTAGGATCCATATATGAAAAACTGTTTTTT
-	TRBV7-9	-	TRBJ2-5	CASSLGPHGIQETQYF	TGTGCCAGCAGCTTAGGTCCGCACGGAATCCAAGAGACCCAGTACTTC
-	TRBV21-1	many	TRBJ1-5	CASSILRSGGVIDSNQPQHF	TGTGCCAGCAGCATTCTCCGCTCGGGGGGAGTTATCGATAGCAATCAGCCCCAGCATTTT
TRBD2	TRBV9	many	TRBJ2-3	CASSVGDGGLSTDTQYF	TGTGCCAGCAGCGTCGGCGACGGGGGACTAAGCACAGATACGCAGTATTTT
-	TRBV7-9	-	TRBJ2-7	CASSLVGARGRSYEQYF	TGTGCCAGCAGCTTAGTCGGGGCCAGGGGAAGATCCTACGAGCAGTACTTC
-	TRBV5-8	many	TRBJ2-3	CASSLIYGEDTQYF	TGTGCCAGCAGCCTGATATACGGGGAAGATACGCAGTATTTT
-	TRBV7-4	many	TRBJ2-7	CASSRPRDEQYF	TGTGCCAGCAGCCGACCTCGGGACGAGCAGTACTTC
-	TRBV5-1	many	TRBJ2-7	CASSYKGYYEQYF	TGCGCCAGCAGCTACAAAGGGTACTACGAGCAGTACTTC
-	TRBV6-2/TRBV6-3	many	TRBJ2-7	CASSSLDYEQYF	TGTGCCAGCAGTTCCCTGGATTACGAGCAGTACTTC
TRBD1	TRBV12-3/TRBV12-4	many	TRBJ2-5	CASSGQGYLFGETQYF	TGTGCCAGCAGCGGACAGGGCTACCTCTTTGGAGAGACCCAGTACTTC
TRBD2	TRBV7-3	many	TRBJ2-7	CASSATSGSFNEQYF	TGTGCCAGCAGCGCTACTAGCGGGAGTTTCAACGAGCAGTACTTC
-	TRBV29-1	many	TRBJ2-6	CSAVFRWGDVLTF	TGCAGCGCTGTCTTCAGATGGGGGGACGTCCTGACTTTC
-	TRBV24-1	many	TRBJ1-1	CATSDLPCDRTLNTEAFF	TGTGCCACCAGTGATTTACCCTGCGACAGGACCTTGAACACTGAAGCTTTCTTT
TRBD2	TRBV3-1	few	TRBJ2-1	CASSLRLAVSYNEQFF	TGTGCCAGCAGCCTTAGACTAGCGGTTTCCTACAATGAGCAGTTCTTC
-	TRBV5-1	many	TRBJ1-1	CASSLAMGARTEAFF	TGCGCCAGCAGCTTGGCCATGGGGGCGAGAACTGAAGCTTTCTTT
-	TRBV12-3/TRBV12-4	many	TRBJ2-7	CASSSGPHEQYF	TGTGCCAGCAGCTCGGGACCCCACGAGCAGTACTTC
-	TRBV7-9	many	TRBJ1-1	CASSRKGQNTEAFF	TGTGCCAGCAGCCGTAAGGGACAGAACACTGAAGCTTTCTTT
-	TRBV5-1	many	TRBJ2-7	CASSPGGLPYEQYF	TGCGCCAGCAGCCCCGGAGGGTTGCCCTACGAGCAGTACTTC
-	TRBV6-1	many	TRBJ2-4	CASRSGGIDKNIQYF	TGTGCCAGCAGGTCCGGGGGCATTGACAAAAACATTCAGTACTTC
-	TRBV20-1	many	TRBJ2-3	CSASGPRNTTDTQYF	TGCAGTGCTAGTGGGCCTCGAAATACCACAGATACGCAGTATTTT
-	TRBV5-1	many	TRBJ1-2	CASSHRDGVGYYGYTF	TGCGCCAGCAGCCACAGGGATGGGGTTGGATACTATGGCTACACCTTC
-	TRBV5-6	many	TRBJ2-7	CASSLAPPLPYEQYF	TGTGCCAGCAGCTTGGCTCCGCCACTCCCCTACGAGCAGTACTTC
-	TRBV6-5	many	TRBJ1-1	CASSYAARLNTEAFF	TGTGCCAGCAGTTACGCAGCCAGATTGAACACTGAAGCTTTCTTT
-	TRBV11-2	many	TRBJ2-1	CASSPQHNEQFF	TGTGCCAGCAGCCCACAGCACAATGAGCAGTTCTTC
-	TRBV7-9	many	TRBJ2-5	CASSLARETQYF	TGTGCCAGCAGCTTAGCGCGAGAGACCCAGTACTTC
TRBD1	TRBV28	many	TRBJ2-4	CASSLRGPTKNIQYF	TGTGCCAGCAGTTTAAGGGGGCCGACCAAAAACATTCAGTACTTC
TRBD2	TRBV27	many	TRBJ2-1	CASSLSMRGSSYNEQFF	TGTGCCAGCAGTTTATCGATGCGCGGGAGCTCCTACAATGAGCAGTTCTTC
-	TRBV27	many	TRBJ2-3	CASSPSLTDTQYF	TGTGCCAGCAGTCCCTCTCTGACAGATACGCAGTATTTT
TRBD2	TRBV6-5	few	TRBJ2-5	CASSYSASGDPTQYF	TGTGCCAGCAGTTACTCGGCTAGCGGGGATCCGACCCAGTACTTC
TRBD1	TRBV6-5	many	TRBJ2-1	CASSYSGQGEQFF	TGTGCCAGCAGTTACTCGGGACAGGGTGAGCAGTTCTTC
-	TRBV9	many	TRBJ2-3	CASSVGGRIDTQYF	TGTGCCAGCAGCGTAGGGGGAAGGATAGATACGCAGTATTTT
TRBD2	TRBV6-4	many	TRBJ2-1	CASSVGLAGVNEQFF	TGTGCCAGCAGTGTCGGACTAGCGGGAGTGAATGAGCAGTTCTTC
-	TRBV14	many	TRBJ1-2	CASSPKWVGPNYGYTF	TGTGCCAGCAGCCCGAAGTGGGTCGGTCCTAACTATGGCTACACCTTC
TRBD1	TRBV19	few	TRBJ2-1	CASKTGTGTYNEQFF	TGTGCCAGTAAAACCGGGACAGGGACCTACAATGAGCAGTTCTTC
TRBD2	TRBV3-1	many	TRBJ2-3	CASSLSGASTDTQYF	TGTGCCAGCAGCCTAAGCGGGGCCAGCACAGATACGCAGTATTTT
-	TRBV6-5	many	TRBJ2-5	CASSQGGETQYF	TGTGCCAGCAGTCAGGGCGGGGAGACCCAGTACTTC
TRBD1	TRBV28	many	TRBJ1-2	CASSLGQGGYYGYTF	TGTGCCAGCAGTCTCGGACAGGGAGGGTACTATGGCTACACCTTC
TRBD1	TRBV4-3	many	TRBJ2-7	CASSQGTGMHEQYF	TGCGCCAGCAGCCAAGGGACAGGGATGCACGAGCAGTACTTC
TRBD1	TRBV7-9	many	TRBJ1-1	CASSPVPTGAQPEAFF	TGTGCCAGCAGCCCAGTCCCAACAGGGGCGCAACCTGAAGCTTTCTTT